Shown below are 22 T cell receptor beta chains from a single sample sequenced in a study of blood T cells in healthy people across ages. Sample-barcoded 5' priming and a J-beta primer mix drove a second PCR of about 6 to 12 cycles. MiXCR was run by TCRdb on the 5' RACE reads, yielding one entry per CDR3 protein. The sample comprises 750,000 or so distinct CDR3 sequences, 20% to 25% of which are singletons, and 9.4% rests with the top ten. The sample was also linked to a second study, of T cells of mothers and their children.

Sequencing input: blood. Receptors were obtained from a boy aged 5-17 years in good health.

This clonotype has a handful of counts. The rearrangement joins TRBV4-3 to TRBJ1-4; D is uncertain. CDR1 LGHNA and CDR2 YSLEER come from the germline V gene. Trimming cost V 2 bases and J 1 base, with 2 bases left between them. The CDR3 spans 13 residues. The DNA for the CDR3 is TGCGCCAGCAGCCAACGAACTAATGAAAAACTGTTTTTT. This codes for CASSQRTNEKLFF.

This clonotype came up a few times. CDR3 DNA: TGCAGCGTTTCGGGGAGAAACACAGATACGCAGTATTTT. Amino acid sequence: CSVSGRNTDTQYF. V gene TRBV29-1 combines with J gene TRBJ2-3; D might be TRBD2 (5 bases). The CDR3 covers 13 residues. The V end was cut by 5 bases, the J end by 2 bases, with 11 bases between. Germline loops: CDR1 SQVTM, CDR2 ANQGSEA.

This clonotype turned up a few times. The chain joins TRBV7-2 to TRBJ1-2; D is unresolved. Trimming took off 2 bases at V and 12 bases at J, with 13 bases between the two ends. This CDR3 comprises 12 residues. CDR1 and CDR2 from the germline V gene are SGHTA and FQGNSA. The CDR3 is CASSLSEGWDTF. The DNA for the CDR3 is TGTGCCAGCAGCTTATCAGAGGGATGGGACACCTTC.

This clonotype was observed a few times. The rearrangement uses TRBV29-1 and TRBJ1-1, with D perhaps TRBD1 (6 bases). V lost 3 bases, J lost 4 bases, and 21 bases lay in between. The CDR3 length is 16 residues. CDR1 is SQVTM and CDR2 is ANQGSEA in the germline V gene. The CDR3 DNA is TGCAGCGTTGAGAACCTTGACAGGACGCCCTTCACTGAAGCTTTCTTT. Protein sequence: CSVENLDRTPFTEAFF.

The chain employs TRBV4-2 and TRBJ2-5; TRBD2 matches at 11 bases. The V segment lost 6 bases and the J segment 4 bases; nucleotides outside the gene matches: 4. Germline CDR1 LGHNA, CDR2 YNFKEQ. The CDR3 loop spans 14 amino acids. For the CDR3, the DNA is TGTGCCAGCAGACTAGCGGGGGAGGGAGAGACCCAGTACTTC. It yields the protein CASRLAGEGETQYF.

J is TRBJ2-7 and V is TRBV29-1; weak D call: TRBD2 (6 bases). Trimming cost V 7 bases and J 0 bases, with 16 bases left between them. CDR1 and CDR2 from the germline V gene are SQVTM and ANQGSEA. This CDR3 comprises 14 residues. For the CDR3, the DNA is TGCAGCGCCTTCCTGGGACTGAACTCCTACGAGCAGTACTTC. It specifies CSAFLGLNSYEQYF.

V and J are TRBV20-1 and TRBJ1-5; D not resolved. This CDR3 spans 14 amino acids. CDR1 is DFQATT and CDR2 is SNEGSKA in the germline V gene (reference sequence). V was clipped by 6 bases and J by 2 bases, with 14 bases between them. This CDR3 reads CSAFYGSGNQPQHF. CDR3 nucleotides: TGCAGTGCCTTCTATGGAAGCGGCAATCAGCCCCAGCATTTT.

This clonotype turned up a few times. This chain joins TRBV27 and TRBJ2-1; D is perhaps TRBD2 (5 bases). Trimming removed 2 bases at V and 0 bases at J, with 11 bases between. Looked up from germline, CDR1 is MNHEY and CDR2 is SMNVEV (reference sequence). The CDR3 length is 16 residues. The CDR3 here is CASSLKDGVSYNEQFF. DNA for the CDR3: TGTGCCAGCAGTTTAAAGGACGGGGTCTCCTACAATGAGCAGTTCTTC.

J is TRBJ2-7 and V is TRBV29-1, with D tentatively TRBD1 (6 bases). This CDR3 has 11 residues. Germline V gene data show CDR1 as SQVTM and CDR2 as ANQGSEA. The V gene lost 8 bases and the J gene lost 6 bases, with 14 bases spanning the gap. CDR3 sequence (DNA): TGCAGCATTACAACAGGGCCCGAGCAGTACTTC. Its translation is CSITTGPEQYF.

This chain uses TRBV7-8 with TRBJ2-5; 12 positions match TRBD2. Germline V gene data show CDR1 as SGHVS and CDR2 as FQNEAQ. The CDR3 consists of 18 residues. J was trimmed by 5 bases and V by 1 base; bases with no gene match: 11. In DNA form, the CDR3 reads TGTGCCAGCAGCTTAGTGGTCCTAGCGGGGGGGCAAGGGGAGACCCAGTACTTC. Its translation is CASSLVVLAGGQGETQYF.

This clonotype occurred a few times. This rearrangement joins TRBV5-1 to TRBJ2-7, with 9 bases matching TRBD1. This CDR3 has 16 amino acids. Germline CDR1 and CDR2: SGHRS and YFSETQ. V was pared by 4 bases and J by 5 bases, with 13 bases of the junction left unmatched. In DNA form, the CDR3 reads TGCGCCAGCAGCCAGCTGCCGGGACAGGGTAGCAACGAGCAGTACTTC. Protein: CASSQLPGQGSNEQYF.

This clonotype was counted between two and nine times. J is TRBJ1-1 and V is TRBV12-5; D uncertain. V gave up 8 bases and J gave up 6 bases, with 10 bases separating them. Looked up from germline, CDR1 is LGHNT and CDR2 is FRNRAP. This CDR3 has 11 amino acids. The CDR3 nucleotides are TGTGCTAGTCCCCACGGCCCTGAAGCTTTCTTT. It is translated as CASPHGPEAFF.

This clonotype was seen a few times. The J gene is TRBJ2-1, the V gene TRBV12-3 or TRBV12-4, with D hard to call. This CDR3 is 14 amino acids long. V was pared by 3 bases and J by 1 base, with 7 bases between. The CDR3 protein is CASSFTKSYNEQFF. The CDR3 DNA reads TGTGCCAGCAGTTTCACCAAGTCCTACAATGAGCAGTTCTTC.

J is TRBJ2-3 and V is TRBV7-9, with 9 nucleotides matching TRBD2. This CDR3 region has 16 residues. In germline, CDR1 is SEHNR, CDR2 FQNEAQ (reference sequence). The V and J ends lost 5 bases and 0 bases, in that order; junction bases with no gene match: 6. DNA of the CDR3: TGTGCCAGCAGCGCAGAAACTAGCGGGAGCACAGATACGCAGTATTTT. This codes for CASSAETSGSTDTQYF.

This sequence joins TRBV29-1 and TRBJ1-4; D is possibly TRBD1 (5 bases). V lost 8 bases to trimming and J lost 3 bases, with 13 bases between them. In germline, CDR1 is SQVTM, CDR2 ANQGSEA. This CDR3 contains 13 residues. CDR3 nucleotide sequence: TGCAGCACTCGGGACGGATCTAATGAAAAACTGTTTTTT. It is translated as CSTRDGSNEKLFF.

The chain joins TRBV7-2 to TRBJ2-2; a possible D gene is TRBD2 (6 bases). V was clipped by 4 bases and J by 6 bases, with 15 bases between them. CDR1 is SGHTA, CDR2 FQGNSA, per germline. This CDR3 is built from 15 residues. CDR3 DNA sequence: TGTGCCAGCAGCTGGGCGGGACTCAAGGCCGGGGAGCTGTTTTTT. It codes for CASSWAGLKAGELFF.

This clonotype was seen more than once but under ten times. This chain connects TRBV7-2 to TRBJ2-5, with D uncertain. The V gene's germline CDR1 is SGHTA and CDR2 FQGNSA. This CDR3 contains 15 residues. The V and J ends lost 6 bases and 1 base respectively, with 15 bases between them. The DNA of the CDR3 is TGTGCCAGCAGACGTGGTAGTACTTCCCAAGAGACCCAGTACTTC. It codes for CASRRGSTSQETQYF.

This clonotype was observed a handful of times. The chain links TRBV28 to TRBJ2-2; D gene uncertain. The CDR3 sequence is 17 residues long. Germline CDR1 MDHEN, CDR2 SYDVKM. V lost 4 bases to trimming and J lost 2 bases, with 17 bases between them. CDR3 bases: TGTGCCAGCAGTTCCCAGGTCGGTCGGAGAAACACCGGGGAGCTGTTTTTT. Translating gives CASSSQVGRRNTGELFF.

This clonotype was observed a handful of times. This chain connects TRBV20-1 to TRBJ2-2, with 11 positions matching TRBD2. The J segment lost 4 bases and the V segment lost 0 bases, leaving 4 bases of the junction unmatched. The germline V gene encodes CDR1 DFQATT and CDR2 SNEGSKA (reference sequence). This CDR3 is built from 16 residues. CDR3 region: CSARERLAGLTGELFF. CDR3 nucleotide sequence: TGCAGTGCTAGAGAGAGACTAGCGGGACTCACCGGGGAGCTGTTTTTT.

The V and J genes are TRBV3-1 and TRBJ2-3; the match to TRBD2 covers 11 bases. Trimming removed 5 bases from V and 6 bases from J; junction bases left unmatched: 4. Germline V gene sequence: CDR1 LGHDT, CDR2 YNNKEL (reference sequence). There are 14 residues in the CDR3. CDR3 nucleotides: TGTGCCAGCAGCGAGACTAGCGGGACCGATACGCAGTATTTT. Its protein product is CASSETSGTDTQYF.

The J gene is TRBJ1-4, the V gene TRBV6-5; tentatively, D is TRBD1 (6 bases). The CDR3 is 14 amino acids. From germline, CDR1 is MNHEY and CDR2 SVGAGI. V was clipped by 6 bases and J by 5 bases, with 13 bases between them. The chain's CDR3 is CASSRGLLNEKLFF. The CDR3 bases are TGTGCCAGCAGCCGGGGGCTACTGAATGAAAAACTGTTTTTT.

The table lists this clonotype with a few counts. V and J are TRBV13 and TRBJ2-7, with D maybe TRBD1 (6 bases). The CDR3 is 13 amino acids. Per the germline V gene, CDR1 is PRHDT and CDR2 is FYEKMQ (reference sequence). V lost 5 bases and J 4 bases, leaving 12 bases between the germline ends. CDR3 coding DNA: TGTGCCAGCAGCCCCCACAGGGAATACGAGCAGTACTTC. This gives the protein CASSPHREYEQYF. Combining the CDR3 with reference TRBV13 and TRBJ2-7 gives the whole variable domain AAGVIQSPRHLIKEKRETATLKCYPIPRHDTVYWYQQGPGQDPQFLISFYEKMQSDKGSIPDRFSAQQFSDYHSELNMSSLELGDSALYFCASSPHREYEQYFGPGTRLTVT.